This TCR beta chain was sequenced for a study of T cells in Graves' hyperthyroidism and ophthalmopathy. Study-wide findings and caveats: Blood also held most thyroid clonotypes expanded beyond 0.001.

Researchers defined stable Graves' hyperthyroidism as no ophthalmopathy progression within 18 months. Based on clinical symptoms, serum thyroxine and TRAb, thyroid ultrasound and orbital computed tomography, diagnoses were reached. An approximately 9.8 ml volume of fresh peripheral blood provided the PBMCs. This clonotype was seen only a few times. Its matching antigen is unknown. CDR1 is MNHEY and CDR2 is SMNVEV in the germline V gene (reference sequence). The V gene end was trimmed by 6 bases and the J gene end by 12 bases; junction bases not matched to a gene: 11. This CDR3 is built from 16 residues. From RNA transcripts, TCR beta CDR3 regions were amplified. Using the HTBI primer set, a first-round RT-PCR was run on the TCR CDR3. TCRdb used MiXCR to reprocess the multiplex PCR reads, holding one entry per CDR3 protein. The table has a few hundred thousand distinct CDR3 sequences, more than 20% seen once.

Sequenced: blood. The origin of this receptor is a man aged 50 to 60 with Graves' hyperthyroidism. The chain joins TRBV27 to TRBJ2-1; TRBD2 agrees at 16 bases. This CDR3 is CASSRAGTSGRAAQFF. CDR3 sequence (DNA): TGTGCCAGCAGCCGGGCCGGGACTAGCGGGAGGGCCGCGCAGTTCTTC.